Below, 3 T cell receptor beta chains from the same sample are listed, as sequenced in a study of early T cells in non-severe SARS-CoV-2 infection. TCRdb reanalysed the 5' RACE reads using MiXCR and keeps one entry per CDR3 protein. The sample lists 80,000 to 95,000 distinct CDR3 sequences; around 15% were seen once. The specimen was whole blood. These TCRs come from an adult who was a healthcare worker with PCR-confirmed SARS-CoV-2 infection or an uninfected control (not recorded which).

This clonotype was found a few times. This sequence joins TRBV5-4 and TRBJ1-2; 8 bases line up with TRBD1. CDR3 size: 15 residues. Trimming removed 3 bases from V and 8 bases from J; junction bases left unmatched: 12. In germline, CDR1 is SGHNT, CDR2 YYREEE (reference sequence). The CDR3 bases are TGTGCCAGCAGCTCGGACAGGGCCCCTCCGCGGGGCTACACCTTC. Its protein product is CASSSDRAPPRGYTF.

In DNA, the CDR3 is TGCAGCGTTGCGATACAGGGGACCGACGAGCAGTACTTC. It is translated as CSVAIQGTDEQYF. The genes are TRBV29-1 and TRBJ2-7; 7 bases are shared with TRBD1. V lost 4 bases and J lost 5; bases outside the gene matches: 8. CDR3 size: 13 residues. Germline CDR1 and CDR2: SQVTM and ANQGSEA.

The chain uses TRBV6-1 and TRBJ1-2; TRBD1 matches at 7 bases. V shed 2 bases and J 5 bases; nucleotides not matched to a gene: 2. The CDR3 has 13 residues. The germline V gene has CDR1 MNHNS and CDR2 SASEGT. The CDR3 region is CASSERQGYGYTF. The CDR3 region has the DNA TGTGCCAGCAGTGAAAGACAGGGATATGGCTACACCTTC.